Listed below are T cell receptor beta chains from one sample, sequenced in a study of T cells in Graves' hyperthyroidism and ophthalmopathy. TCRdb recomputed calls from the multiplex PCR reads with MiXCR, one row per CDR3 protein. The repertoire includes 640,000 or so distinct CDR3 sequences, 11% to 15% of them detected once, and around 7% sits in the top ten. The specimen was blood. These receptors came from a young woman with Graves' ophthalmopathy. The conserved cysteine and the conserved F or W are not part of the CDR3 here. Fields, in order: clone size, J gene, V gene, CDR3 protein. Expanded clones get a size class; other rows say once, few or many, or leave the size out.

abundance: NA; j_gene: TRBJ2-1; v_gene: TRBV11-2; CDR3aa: ASTLSRTFAEQF
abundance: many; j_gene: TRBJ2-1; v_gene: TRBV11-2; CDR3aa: ASSLLLEQF
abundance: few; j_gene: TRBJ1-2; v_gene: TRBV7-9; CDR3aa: ASSLEGSLYGYT
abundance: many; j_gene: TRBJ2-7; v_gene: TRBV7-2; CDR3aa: ASSRPGQNYEQY
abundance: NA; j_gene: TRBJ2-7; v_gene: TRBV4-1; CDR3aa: ASSQATSREQY
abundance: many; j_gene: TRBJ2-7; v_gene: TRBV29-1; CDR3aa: SVESSESSYEQY
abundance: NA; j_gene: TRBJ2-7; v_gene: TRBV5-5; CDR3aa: ASSLRPSARGVGPYEQY
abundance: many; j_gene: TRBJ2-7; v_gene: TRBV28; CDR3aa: ASRPEDDRGGFGGEQY
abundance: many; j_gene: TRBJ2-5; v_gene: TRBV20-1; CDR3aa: SVCPLGGGPETQY
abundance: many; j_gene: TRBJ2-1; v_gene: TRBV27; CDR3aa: ASSFNRDNEQF
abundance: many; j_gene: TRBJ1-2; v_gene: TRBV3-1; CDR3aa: ASSQDLAGDNYGYT
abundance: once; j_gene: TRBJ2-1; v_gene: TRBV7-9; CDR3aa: ASSLTTRRAYNEQF
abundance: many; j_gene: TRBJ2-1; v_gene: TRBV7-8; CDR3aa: ASNPGTSGKVNEQF
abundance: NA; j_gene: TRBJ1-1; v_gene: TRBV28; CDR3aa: ASSPGDRTNTEAF
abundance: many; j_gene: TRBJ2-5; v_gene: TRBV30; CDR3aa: AWVTTGGVETQY
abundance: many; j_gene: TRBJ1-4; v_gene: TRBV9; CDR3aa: ASSVEPATNEKLF
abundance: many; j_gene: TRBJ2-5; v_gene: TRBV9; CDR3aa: ASSVGGGGMQETQY
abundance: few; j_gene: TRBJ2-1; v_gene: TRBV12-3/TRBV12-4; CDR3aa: ASSFLGSYNEQF